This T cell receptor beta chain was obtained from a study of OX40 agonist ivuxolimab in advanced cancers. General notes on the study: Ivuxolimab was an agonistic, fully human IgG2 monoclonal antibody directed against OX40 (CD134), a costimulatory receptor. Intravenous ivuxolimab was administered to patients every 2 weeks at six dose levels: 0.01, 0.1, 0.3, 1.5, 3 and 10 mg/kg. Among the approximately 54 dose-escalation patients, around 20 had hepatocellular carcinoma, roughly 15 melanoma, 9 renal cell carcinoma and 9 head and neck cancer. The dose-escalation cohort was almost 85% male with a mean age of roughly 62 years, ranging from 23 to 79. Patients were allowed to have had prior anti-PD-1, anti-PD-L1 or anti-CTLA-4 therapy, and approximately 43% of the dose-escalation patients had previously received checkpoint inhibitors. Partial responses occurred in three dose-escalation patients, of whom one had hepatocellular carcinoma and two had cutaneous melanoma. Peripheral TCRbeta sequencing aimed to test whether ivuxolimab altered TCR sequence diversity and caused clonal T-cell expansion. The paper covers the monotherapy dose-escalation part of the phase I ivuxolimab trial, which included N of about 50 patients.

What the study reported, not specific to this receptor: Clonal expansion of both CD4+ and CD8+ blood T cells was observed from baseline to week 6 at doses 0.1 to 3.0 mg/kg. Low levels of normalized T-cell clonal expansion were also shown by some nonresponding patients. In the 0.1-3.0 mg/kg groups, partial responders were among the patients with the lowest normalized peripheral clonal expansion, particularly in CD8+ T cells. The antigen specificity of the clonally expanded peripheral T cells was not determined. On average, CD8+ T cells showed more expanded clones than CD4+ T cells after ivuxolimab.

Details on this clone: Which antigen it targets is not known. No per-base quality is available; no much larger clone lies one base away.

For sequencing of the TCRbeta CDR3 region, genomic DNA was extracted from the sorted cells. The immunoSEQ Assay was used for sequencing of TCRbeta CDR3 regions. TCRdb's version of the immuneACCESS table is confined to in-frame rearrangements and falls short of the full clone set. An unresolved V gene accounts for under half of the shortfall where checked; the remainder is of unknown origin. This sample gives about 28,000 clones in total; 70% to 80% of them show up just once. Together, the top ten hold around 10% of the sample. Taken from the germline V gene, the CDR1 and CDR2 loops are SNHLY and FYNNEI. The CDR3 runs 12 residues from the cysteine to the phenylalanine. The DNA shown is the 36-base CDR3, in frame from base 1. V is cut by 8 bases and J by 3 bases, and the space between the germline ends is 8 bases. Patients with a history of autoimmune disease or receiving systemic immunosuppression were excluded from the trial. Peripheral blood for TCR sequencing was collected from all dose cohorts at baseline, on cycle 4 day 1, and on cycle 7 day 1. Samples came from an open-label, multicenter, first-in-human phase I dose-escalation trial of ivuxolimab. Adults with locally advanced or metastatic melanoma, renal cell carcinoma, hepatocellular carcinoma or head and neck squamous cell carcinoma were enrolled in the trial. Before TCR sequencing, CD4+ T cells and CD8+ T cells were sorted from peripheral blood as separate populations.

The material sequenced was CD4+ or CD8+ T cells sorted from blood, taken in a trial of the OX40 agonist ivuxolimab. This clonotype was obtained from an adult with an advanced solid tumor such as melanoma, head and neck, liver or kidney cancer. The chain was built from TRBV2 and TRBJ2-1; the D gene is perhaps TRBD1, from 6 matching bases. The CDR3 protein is CASSRGYNEQFF. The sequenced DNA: TGTGCCAGCTCCAGGGGCTACAATGAGCAGTTCTTC.